This T cell receptor (beta chain) appears in the sequencing data of a study of regulatory T cells in long-lasting Graves disease. The study, taken as a whole, reports: Graves' patients with persistent disease showed TCR diversity lower than patients newly diagnosed. Persistent disease samples used TRBV28, TRBJ1-2 and TRBJ2-5 preferentially.

Ten or more counts support this clonotype. Its antigen is not known. Germline V CDR1 and CDR2: SGDLS, YYNGEE. CDR3 length: 14 amino acids. V lost 2 bases, J lost 0 bases, and 9 bases lay in between. Stated time point: persistent/refractory GD, antithyroid drugs over 5 years with positive TRAb. Extracted RNA from PBMCs served as the source of the TCR library. For TCR beta, libraries came from iRepertoire HTBI primers and Arm-PCR of CDR3 regions. Under the authors' procedure: From all samples, identification returned approximately 13 TRBJ and approximately 67 TRBV segments. Using its own MiXCR run on the multiplex PCR reads, TCRdb lists one record per CDR3 protein. TCRdb's processing, not the authors', yielded these V and J calls. The profile shows nearly 350,000 distinct CDR3 sequences, around a fifth of them singletons.

The rearrangement links TRBV9 to TRBJ2-7; D gene unclear. Sequencing used peripheral blood mononuclear cells (PBMCs), obtained when the disease was refractory, from a patient treated with antithyroid drugs. The receptor was derived from a female donor with Graves disease. CDR3 sequence (DNA): TGTGCCAGCAGCGTTAGCAGTAGCTCCTACGAGCAGTACTTC. Amino acids: CASSVSSSSYEQYF.